This section outlines one TCR beta chain sequence together with its context. Its antigen is not identified. cDNA molecules, individually, were tagged with unique molecular identifiers. TCRdb recomputed calls from the 5' RACE reads with MiXCR, one row per CDR3 protein. The sample consists of tens of thousands of distinct CDR3 sequences, approximately 10% of them appearing once. The V and J ends lost 3 bases and 2 bases respectively, with 7 bases between them. The CDR3 contains 13 residues. Germline V gives CDR1 SNHLY, CDR2 FYNNEI. This sample was included in a study of early T cells in non-severe SARS-CoV-2 infection. Study-wide background: Sequencing was performed on bulk RNA from unsorted whole blood, leaving chains unpaired.

Whole-study findings and limits: Clonotype matching in VDJdb favored anti-spike CD8 responses and did not capture private and CD4 specificities.

The origin of this receptor is an adult who was a healthcare worker with PCR-confirmed SARS-CoV-2 infection or an uninfected control (not recorded which). The chain joins TRBV2 to TRBJ2-5, with D tentatively TRBD1 (5 bases). Here the sequenced sample was whole blood, taken at baseline. CDR3 in amino acids: CASSDTGQETQYF. Here the CDR3 DNA reads TGTGCCAGCAGTGATACAGGTCAAGAGACCCAGTACTTC.